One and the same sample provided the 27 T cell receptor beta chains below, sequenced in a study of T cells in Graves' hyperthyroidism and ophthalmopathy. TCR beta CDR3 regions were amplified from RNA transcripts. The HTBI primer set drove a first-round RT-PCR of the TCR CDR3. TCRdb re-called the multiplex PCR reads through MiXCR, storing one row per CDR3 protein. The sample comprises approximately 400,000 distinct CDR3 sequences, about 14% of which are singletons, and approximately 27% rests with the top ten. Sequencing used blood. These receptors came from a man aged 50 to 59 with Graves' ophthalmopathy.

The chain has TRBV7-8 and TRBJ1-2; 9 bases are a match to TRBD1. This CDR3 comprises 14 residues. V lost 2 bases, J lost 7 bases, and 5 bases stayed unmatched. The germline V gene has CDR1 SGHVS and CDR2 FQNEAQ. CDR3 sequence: CASSLTGGVAGYTF. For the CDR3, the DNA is TGTGCCAGCAGCTTAACAGGGGGCGTTGCTGGCTACACCTTC.

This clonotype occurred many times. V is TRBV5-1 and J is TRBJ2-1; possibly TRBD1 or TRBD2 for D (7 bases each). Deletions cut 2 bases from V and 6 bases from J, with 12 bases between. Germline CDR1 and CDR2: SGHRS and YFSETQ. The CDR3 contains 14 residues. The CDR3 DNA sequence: TGCGCCAGCAGCTTCACAGGGGAGGGCAATGAGCAGTTCTTC. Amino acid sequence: CASSFTGEGNEQFF.

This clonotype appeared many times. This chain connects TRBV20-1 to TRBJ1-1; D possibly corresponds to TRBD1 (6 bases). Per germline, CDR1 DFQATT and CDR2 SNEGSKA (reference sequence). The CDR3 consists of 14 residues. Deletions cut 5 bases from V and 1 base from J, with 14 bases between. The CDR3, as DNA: TGCAGTGCTCGGGTTGGGGGGGCGAACACTGAAGCTTTCTTT. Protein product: CSARVGGANTEAFF.

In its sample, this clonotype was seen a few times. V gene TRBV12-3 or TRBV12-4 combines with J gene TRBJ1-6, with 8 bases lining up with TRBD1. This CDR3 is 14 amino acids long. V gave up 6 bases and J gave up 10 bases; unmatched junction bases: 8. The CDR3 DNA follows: TGTGCCAGCAGACGAGGACAGGGTCCATCACCCCTCCACTTT. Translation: CASRRGQGPSPLHF.

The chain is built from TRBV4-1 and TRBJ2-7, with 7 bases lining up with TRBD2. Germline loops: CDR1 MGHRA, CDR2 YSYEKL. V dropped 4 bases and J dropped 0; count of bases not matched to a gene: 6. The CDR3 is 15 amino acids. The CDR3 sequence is CASSLFPGGSYEQYF. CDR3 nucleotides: TGCGCCAGCAGCCTTTTCCCGGGAGGCTCCTACGAGCAGTACTTC.

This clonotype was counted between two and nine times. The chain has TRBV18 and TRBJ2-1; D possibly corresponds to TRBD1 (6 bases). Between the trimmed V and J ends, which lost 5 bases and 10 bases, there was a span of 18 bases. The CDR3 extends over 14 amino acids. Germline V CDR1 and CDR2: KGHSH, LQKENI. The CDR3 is CASSEDSRRDEQFF. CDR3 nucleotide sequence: TGTGCCAGCTCAGAGGACAGCCGCCGGGACGAGCAGTTCTTC.

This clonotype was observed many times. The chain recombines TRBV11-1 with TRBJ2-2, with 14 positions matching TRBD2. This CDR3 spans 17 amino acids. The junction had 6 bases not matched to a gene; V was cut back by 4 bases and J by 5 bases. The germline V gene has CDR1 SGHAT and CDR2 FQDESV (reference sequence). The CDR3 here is CASSWTSGRPGTGELFF. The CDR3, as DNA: TGTGCCAGCAGCTGGACTAGCGGGAGGCCGGGGACCGGGGAGCTGTTTTTT.

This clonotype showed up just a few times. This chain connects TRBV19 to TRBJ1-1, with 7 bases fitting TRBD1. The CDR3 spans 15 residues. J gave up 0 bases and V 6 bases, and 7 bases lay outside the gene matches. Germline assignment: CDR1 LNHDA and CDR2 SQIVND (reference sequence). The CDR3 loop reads CASRAGQAMNTEAFF. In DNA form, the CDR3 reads TGTGCCAGTAGAGCCGGACAGGCTATGAACACTGAAGCTTTCTTT. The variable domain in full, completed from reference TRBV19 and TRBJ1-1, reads DGGITQSPKYLFRKEGQNVTLSCEQNLNHDAMYWYRQDPGQGLRLIYYSQIVNDFQKGDIAEGYSVSREKKESFPLTVTSAQKNPTAFYLCASRAGQAMNTEAFFGQGTRLTVV.

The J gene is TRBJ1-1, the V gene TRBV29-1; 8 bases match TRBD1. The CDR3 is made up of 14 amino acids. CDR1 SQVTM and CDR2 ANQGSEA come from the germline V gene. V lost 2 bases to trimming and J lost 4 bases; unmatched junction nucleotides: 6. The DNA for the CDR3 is TGCAGCGTTGAATTCCCAGGGGGCGGCACTGAAGCTTTCTTT. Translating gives CSVEFPGGGTEAFF.

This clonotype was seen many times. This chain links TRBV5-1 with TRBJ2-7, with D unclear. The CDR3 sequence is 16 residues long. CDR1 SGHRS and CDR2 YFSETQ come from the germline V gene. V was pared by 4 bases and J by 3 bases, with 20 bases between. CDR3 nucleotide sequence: TGCGCCAGCAGCCACCCCCTGGACCGCTTTTTCTACGAGCAGTACTTC. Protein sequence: CASSHPLDRFFYEQYF.

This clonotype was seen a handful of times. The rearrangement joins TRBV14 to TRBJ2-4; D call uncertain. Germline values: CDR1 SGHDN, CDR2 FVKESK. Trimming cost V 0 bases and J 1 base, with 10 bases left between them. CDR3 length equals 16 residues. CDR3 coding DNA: TGTGCCAGCAGCCAAGAAGGATCCCCGGCCAAAAACATTCAGTACTTC. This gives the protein CASSQEGSPAKNIQYF.

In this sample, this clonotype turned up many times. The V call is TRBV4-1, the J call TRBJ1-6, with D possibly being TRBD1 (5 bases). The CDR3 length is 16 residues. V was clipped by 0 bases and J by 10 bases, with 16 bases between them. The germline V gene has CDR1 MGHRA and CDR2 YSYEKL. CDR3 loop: CASSQDGAGTGSPLHF. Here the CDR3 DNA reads TGCGCCAGCAGCCAAGATGGTGCAGGGACGGGGTCACCCCTCCACTTT.

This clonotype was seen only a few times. CDR3 region: CASTPRRSGANVLTF. As DNA, the CDR3 is TGTGCCAGCACCCCCCGCCGCTCTGGGGCCAACGTCCTGACTTTC. The chain couples TRBV12-3 or TRBV12-4 to TRBJ2-6, with D unclear. Trimming removed 7 bases at V and 0 bases at J, with 10 bases between. The CDR3 loop spans 15 amino acids.

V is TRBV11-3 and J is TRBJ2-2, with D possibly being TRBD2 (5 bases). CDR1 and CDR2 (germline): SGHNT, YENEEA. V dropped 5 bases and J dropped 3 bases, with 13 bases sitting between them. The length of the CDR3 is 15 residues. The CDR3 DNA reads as TGTGCCAGCAGCCCCGAGGGTGGCTACACCGGGGAGCTGTTTTTT. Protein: CASSPEGGYTGELFF.

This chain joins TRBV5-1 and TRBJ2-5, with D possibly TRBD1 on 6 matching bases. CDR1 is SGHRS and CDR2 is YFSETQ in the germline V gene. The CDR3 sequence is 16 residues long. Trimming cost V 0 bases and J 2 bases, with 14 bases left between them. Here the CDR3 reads CASSLGGLANQETQYF. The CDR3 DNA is TGCGCCAGCAGCTTGGGGGGGCTGGCGAATCAAGAGACCCAGTACTTC.

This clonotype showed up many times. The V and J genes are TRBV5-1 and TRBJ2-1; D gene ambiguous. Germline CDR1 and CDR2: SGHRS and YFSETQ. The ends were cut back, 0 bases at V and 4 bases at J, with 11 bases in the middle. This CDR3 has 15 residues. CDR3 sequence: CASSLAANTYNEQFF. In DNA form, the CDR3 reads TGCGCCAGCAGCTTGGCGGCTAACACTTACAATGAGCAGTTCTTC. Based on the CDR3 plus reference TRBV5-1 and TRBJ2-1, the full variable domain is KAGVTQTPRYLIKTRGQQVTLSCSPISGHRSVSWYQQTPGQGLQFLFEYFSETQRNKGNFPGRFSGRQFSNSRSEMNVSTLELGDSALYLCASSLAANTYNEQFFGPGTRLTVL.

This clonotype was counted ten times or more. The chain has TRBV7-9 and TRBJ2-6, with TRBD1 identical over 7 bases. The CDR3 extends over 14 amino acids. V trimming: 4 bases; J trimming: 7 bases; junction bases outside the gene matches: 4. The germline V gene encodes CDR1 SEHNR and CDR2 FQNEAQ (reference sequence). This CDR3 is CASSSNRGANVLTF. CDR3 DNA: TGTGCCAGCAGCTCCAACAGGGGCGCCAACGTCCTGACTTTC.

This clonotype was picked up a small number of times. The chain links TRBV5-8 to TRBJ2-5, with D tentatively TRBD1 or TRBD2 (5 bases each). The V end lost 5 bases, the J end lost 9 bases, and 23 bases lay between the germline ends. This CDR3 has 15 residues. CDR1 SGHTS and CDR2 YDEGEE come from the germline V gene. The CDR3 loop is CASSSAGSGISAQYF. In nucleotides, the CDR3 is TGTGCCAGCAGTTCAGCAGGGTCGGGGATTTCGGCCCAGTACTTC.

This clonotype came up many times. CDR3 sequence reads: CASSPRGQGMNTEAFF. In DNA form, the CDR3 reads TGTGCCAGCAGCCCAAGGGGACAGGGCATGAACACTGAAGCTTTCTTT. The chain uses TRBV3-1 and TRBJ1-1; 9 bases match TRBD1. Germline V gives CDR1 LGHDT, CDR2 YNNKEL (reference sequence). The CDR3 is 16 amino acids. After removal of 4 bases from V and 0 bases from J, the junction contained 6 bases not matched to a gene.

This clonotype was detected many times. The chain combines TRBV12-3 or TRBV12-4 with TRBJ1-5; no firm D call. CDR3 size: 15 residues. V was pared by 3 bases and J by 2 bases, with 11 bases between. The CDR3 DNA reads TGTGCCAGCAGTTTCGGGTTGTTTGGCAATCAGCCCCAGCATTTT. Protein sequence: CASSFGLFGNQPQHF.

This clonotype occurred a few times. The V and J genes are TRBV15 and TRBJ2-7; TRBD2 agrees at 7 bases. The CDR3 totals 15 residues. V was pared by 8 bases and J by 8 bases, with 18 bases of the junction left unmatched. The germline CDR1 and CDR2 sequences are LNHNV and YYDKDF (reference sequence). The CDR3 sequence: CATGRVHGRSVQQYF. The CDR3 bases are TGTGCCACCGGACGGGTCCACGGGAGGAGTGTTCAGCAGTACTTC.

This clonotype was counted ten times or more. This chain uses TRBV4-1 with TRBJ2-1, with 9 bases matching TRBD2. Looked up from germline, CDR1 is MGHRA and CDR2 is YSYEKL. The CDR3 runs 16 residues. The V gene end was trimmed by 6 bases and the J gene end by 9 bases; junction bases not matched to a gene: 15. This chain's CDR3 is CASRPTRAGGSSEQFF. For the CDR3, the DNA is TGCGCCAGCAGACCCACAAGAGCGGGAGGCTCCAGTGAGCAGTTCTTC.

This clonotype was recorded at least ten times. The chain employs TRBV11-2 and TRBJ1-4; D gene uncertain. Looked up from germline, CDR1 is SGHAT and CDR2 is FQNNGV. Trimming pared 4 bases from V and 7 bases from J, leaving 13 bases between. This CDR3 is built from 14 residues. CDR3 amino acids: CASSSEGYGEKLFF. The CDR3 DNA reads TGTGCCAGCAGCTCAGAGGGTTACGGTGAAAAACTGTTTTTT. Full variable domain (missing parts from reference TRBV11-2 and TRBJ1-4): EAGVAQSPRYKIIEKRQSVAFWCNPISGHATLYWYQQILGQGPKLLIQFQNNGVVDDSQLPKDRFSAERLKGVDSTLKIQPAKLEDSAVYLCASSSEGYGEKLFFGSGTQLSVL.

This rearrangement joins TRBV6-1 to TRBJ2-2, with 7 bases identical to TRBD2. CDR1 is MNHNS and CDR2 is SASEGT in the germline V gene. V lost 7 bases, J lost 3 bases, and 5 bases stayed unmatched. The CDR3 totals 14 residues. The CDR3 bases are TGTGCCAGCAAAGTGGGAGGGGACACCGGGGAGCTGTTTTTT. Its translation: CASKVGGDTGELFF.

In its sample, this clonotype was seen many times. CDR3 nucleotides: TGTGCCAGCAGCCAACAAGCGGGAGTGTCCTACGAGCAGTACTTC. This encodes CASSQQAGVSYEQYF. The V and J genes are TRBV3-1 and TRBJ2-7; 8 bases map to TRBD2. Germline-derived CDR1 and CDR2 are LGHDT and YNNKEL (reference sequence). Unmatched junction bases numbered 4, after V lost 2 bases and J lost 1 base. The CDR3 loop spans 15 amino acids.

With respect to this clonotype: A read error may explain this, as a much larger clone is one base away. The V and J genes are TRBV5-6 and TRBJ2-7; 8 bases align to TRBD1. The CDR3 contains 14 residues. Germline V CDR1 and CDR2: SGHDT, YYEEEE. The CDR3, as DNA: TGTGCCAGCAGCCGGGACAGGCGGGGTTACGGGCAGTACTTC. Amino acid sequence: CASSRDRRGYGQYF.

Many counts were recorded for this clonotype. Here the CDR3 reads CASSTGLDSYNEQFF. The CDR3 nucleotides read TGTGCCAGCAGTACGGGACTCGACTCCTACAATGAGCAGTTCTTC. This sequence joins TRBV12-3 or TRBV12-4 and TRBJ2-1; D possibly corresponds to TRBD2 (6 bases). The CDR3 runs 15 residues. V lost 5 bases to trimming and J lost 0 bases, with 11 bases between them.